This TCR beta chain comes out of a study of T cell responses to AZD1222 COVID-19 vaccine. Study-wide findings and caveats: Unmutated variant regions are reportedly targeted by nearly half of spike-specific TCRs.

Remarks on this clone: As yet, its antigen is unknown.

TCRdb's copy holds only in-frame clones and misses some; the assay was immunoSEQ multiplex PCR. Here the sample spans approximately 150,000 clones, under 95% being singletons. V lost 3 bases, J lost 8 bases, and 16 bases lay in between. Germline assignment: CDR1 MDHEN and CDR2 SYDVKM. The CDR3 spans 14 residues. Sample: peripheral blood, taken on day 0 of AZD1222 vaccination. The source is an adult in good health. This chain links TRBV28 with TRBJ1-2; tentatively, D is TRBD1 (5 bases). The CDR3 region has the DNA TGTGCCAGCAGTTTGATTTCGGCCGAGGGGGGCTACACCTTC. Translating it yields CASSLISAEGGYTF.